This T cell receptor (beta chain) stems from a study of identical twins. Study-level points and caveats: The study based its conclusions on cross-sectional statistical analysis and did not follow the same donors.

TCRdb reprocessed the 5' RACE reads with MiXCR, giving one entry per CDR3 protein. Of approximately 680,000 distinct CDR3 sequences detected, about 7% appear once; the ten largest clones hold about 1.6%. Remarks on this clonotype: Its antigen is not known.

Germline CDR1 is ENHRY and CDR2 is SYGVKD. The CDR3 totals 14 residues. Trimming removed 4 bases at V and 12 bases at J, with 19 bases between. No donor was unhealthy or non-Caucasian. The sample also formed part of further work on yellow fever vaccine responses in identical twins.

The chain combines TRBV10-3 with TRBJ2-1; perhaps TRBD2 as D (6 bases). The material sequenced was PBMCs. This TCR was recovered from a woman between 18 and 30 years old in good health. The CDR3 nucleotides read TGTGCCATCAGTGTCGGGGGTCTCATCAGCGGGCAGTTCTTC. Amino acid sequence: CAISVGGLISGQFF.